This T cell receptor (beta chain) is drawn from a study of T cells after yellow fever vaccination (dated by TCRdb to the late 2010s). Broadly, across the study: Libraries from fractions with low cell numbers were prepared with the SMART-Seq v4 Ultra Low Input RNA kit. To follow T-cell clones before and after both primary and booster YFV17D yellow fever vaccination, bulk TCR alpha and beta repertoires underwent longitudinal sequencing. Two healthy male donors made up the cohort, one aged 18 to 30 years and the other aged 30 to 40 years. Blood was collected at multiple timepoints before and after primary and secondary immunization, and bulk PBMC replicates and cell subsets were isolated. The study at large found these results: The secondary T-cell response was found to be weaker but faster than the primary response, with a peak reached on day 5 rather than on day 15. Because only a couple of donors were included in the study, the extent to which the findings can be generalized is limited. Computational filtering was needed because FACS-sorted repertoires could contain abundant contaminating clonotypes from the bulk population. After the booster, most of the clones that had expanded following primary vaccination were detected again (roughly 97% of CD4 and roughly nine tenths of CD8), which suggests that memory was broadly maintained. A small fraction of clonotypes appeared in both the CD4 and CD8 compartments, likely as a result of convergent recombination.

The germline V gene (reference sequence) provides CDR1 DFQATT and CDR2 SNEGSKA. V and J are truncated by 5 bases and 5 bases respectively, leaving an intervening sequence of 9 bases. The CDR3 measures 11 amino acids from cysteine to phenylalanine. The entry retains the CDR3 DNA only, 33 bases that are in frame from base 1. Per the publication, the treatment or condition label means: live attenuated yellow fever vaccine strain. At every blood-draw timepoint, two biological replicates of bulk PBMCs were collected. PBMCs were isolated from peripheral blood using a standard Ficoll-Paque protocol. TriZol was used to extract RNA from bulk PBMCs, CD4 and CD8 fractions, and dextramer-positive and dextramer-negative fractions. About this clonotype itself: Its antigen is not yet known. Per-base qualities were not stored, and no clone one base away is much larger.

TCR cDNA was made using 5'RACE template switching, a step that added a universal primer site and unique molecular identifiers. Priming for cDNA synthesis came from both the TCR alpha and TCR beta constant segments. Two PCR steps were used to amplify libraries, with sample barcodes and sequencing adapters being added in the second step. Sequencing of libraries was done on Illumina HiSeq 2500 (2x100 bp) or NovaSeq (2x150 bp). The original pipeline was this. Reads were demultiplexed and collapsed into UMI consensus sequences with MIGEC, and V(D)J alignment was performed with MiXCR. Using edgeR on replicate PBMC samples, clonotypes were called vaccine-responding if FDR was below 0.01 and the log2 fold change was above 5 up to day 15. CD4 or CD8 identity was assigned to each bulk clonotype according to whether the clonotype was present at higher abundance in the sequenced CD4 repertoire or the sequenced CD8 repertoire. TCRdb reworked the public reads: Q25 trimming with fastp, MiXCR clone assembly, productive beta chains retained. Each CDR3 protein appears once, grouped with its most common genes and DNA. The V and J calls were determined by TCRdb, not by the authors. A total of 500,000 to 550,000 distinct CDR3 sequences appear in this sample, 20% to 25% of them only once. The leading ten clones occupy 15% to 20% of the sample.

The receptor's source is a man in his late teens or twenties who received the YFV17D yellow fever vaccine. The material was PBMCs, obtained roughly 20 days after the first yellow fever vaccination. The chain uses TRBV20-1 and TRBJ1-1, and the D gene may be TRBD1, 5 bases matching. The nucleotides are TGCAGTGCTCCAGGGAAAACTGAAGCTTTCTTT. Its amino acids are CSAPGKTEAFF.